Here is one T cell receptor beta chain with its context. Produced via immunoSEQ multiplex PCR; TCRdb's table is partial and in-frame only. Among about 97,000 clones listed, just under 95% were seen once. This sample was taken from a study of technical replicates of blood from a few donors. V was trimmed by 4 bases and J by 1 base, leaving 17 bases between them. The CDR3 runs to 16 residues. From germline, CDR1 is MNHEY and CDR2 SMNVEV (reference sequence). This sequence joins TRBV27 and TRBJ2-7, with D possibly being TRBD1 (6 bases). This TCR was recovered from a human donor in good health. The sample taken for sequencing was T cells isolated from PBMCs. The CDR3 DNA reads TGTGCCAGCAGTTCAGTCCAGGGGACCCTTTCCTACGAGCAGTACTTC. It translates to CASSSVQGTLSYEQYF.